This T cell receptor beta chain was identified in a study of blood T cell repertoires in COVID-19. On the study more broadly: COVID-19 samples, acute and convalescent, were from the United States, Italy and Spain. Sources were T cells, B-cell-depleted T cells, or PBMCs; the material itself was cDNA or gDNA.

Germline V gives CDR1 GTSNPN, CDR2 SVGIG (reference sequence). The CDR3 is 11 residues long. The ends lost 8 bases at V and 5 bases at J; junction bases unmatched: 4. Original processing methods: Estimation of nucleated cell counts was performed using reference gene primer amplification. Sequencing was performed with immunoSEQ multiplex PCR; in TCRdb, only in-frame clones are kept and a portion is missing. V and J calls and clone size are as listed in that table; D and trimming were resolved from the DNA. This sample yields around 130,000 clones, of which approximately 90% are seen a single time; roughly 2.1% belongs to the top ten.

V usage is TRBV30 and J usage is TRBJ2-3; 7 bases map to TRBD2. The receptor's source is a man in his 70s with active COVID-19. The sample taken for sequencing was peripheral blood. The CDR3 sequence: CALTSVDTQYF. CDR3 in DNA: TGTGCCCTAACTAGCGTAGATACGCAGTATTTT. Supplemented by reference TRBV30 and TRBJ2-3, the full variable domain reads SQTIHQWPATLVQPVGSPLSLECTVEGTSNPNLYWYRQAAGRGLQLLFYSVGIGQISSEVPQNLSASRPQDRQFILSSKKLLLSDSGFYLCALTSVDTQYFGPGTRLTVL.